These 22 T cell receptor beta chains came from one sample sequenced in a study. In TCRdb, the RT-PCR reads were re-called with MiXCR into one record per CDR3 protein. Of 5,000 to 8,000 distinct CDR3 sequences in the sample, about nine tenths were seen once. Material: memory CD4+ T cells from blood. The receptor set was obtained from a female donor in good health, serving as a healthy control.

With respect to this clonotype: This beta chain is an off-target read within a library intended for alpha chains, so its frequency means little. V gene TRBV7-6 combines with J gene TRBJ1-2, with D possibly TRBD1 on 6 matching bases. This CDR3 region has 16 residues. The V gene lost 5 bases and the J gene lost 4 bases, with 20 bases spanning the gap. Germline loops: CDR1 SGHVS, CDR2 FNYEAQ. The CDR3, as DNA: TGTGCCAGCAGCCCCGAGATCGGGGGCGCGGGCTATGGCTACACCTTC. Translated: CASSPEIGGAGYGYTF.

Note on this clonotype: Little can be read into the size of this beta chain, an off-target read in a library designed for alpha chains. V gene TRBV5-6 combines with J gene TRBJ2-7, with 7 bases aligning to TRBD1. Trimming cost V 0 bases and J 11 bases; bases outside gene matches: 2. Looked up from germline, CDR1 is SGHDT and CDR2 is YYEEEE. CDR3 length equals 11 residues. In DNA form, the CDR3 reads TGTGCCAGCAGCTTGGCCGACAGGGAGTACTTC. Protein product: CASSLADREYF.

There are a few counts of this clonotype. This beta chain is a stray sequence in a library constructed for alpha chains; its clone size is not meaningful. The rearrangement links TRBV20-1 to TRBJ2-1; D ambiguous. The CDR3 runs 13 residues. Germline V CDR1 and CDR2: DFQATT, SNEGSKA (reference sequence). The V end lost 5 bases, the J end lost 0 bases, and 8 bases lay between the germline ends. The CDR3, as DNA: TGCAGTGCTCTCAGGTCCTCCTACAATGAGCAGTTCTTC. Translated: CSALRSSYNEQFF.

A note on this clonotype: Mismatch with germline at one junction end may stem from a read error. With the library built for alpha chains, this beta chain is off target and its frequency is not meaningful. The chain couples TRBV7-7 to TRBJ2-5; 10 bases map to TRBD1. The CDR3 totals 15 residues. The germline gives CDR1 SSHAT, CDR2 FNYEAQ (reference sequence). As DNA, the CDR3 is TGTGCTAGCAGCTCGGGACAGGGGCCACAAGAGACCCAGTACTTC. Its translation is CASSSGQGPQETQYF.

As for this clonotype: This beta chain slipped into a library made for alpha chains as a stray read, so its size is not meaningful. This chain uses TRBV7-9 with TRBJ2-1; D is undetermined. CDR3 length: 14 amino acids. The ends were cut back, 5 bases at V and 6 bases at J, with 14 bases in the middle. The germline gives CDR1 SEHNR, CDR2 FQNEAQ (reference sequence). CDR3 sequence (DNA): TGTGCCAGCAGCGCCCATGGGCAGCCCAATGAGCAGTTCTTC. Translated: CASSAHGQPNEQFF.

As regards this clonotype: In a library made to pick up alpha chains, this beta chain is a stray read with a size that means little. The CDR3, as DNA: TGCAGTGAAAACTCAGCGGGCTCCTACAATGAGCAGTTCTTC. Its protein product is CSENSAGSYNEQFF. This sequence joins TRBV20-1 and TRBJ2-1; weak D call: TRBD2 (6 bases). With 7 bases removed from V and 0 bases from J, the gap between germline ends came to 13 bases. Germline-derived CDR1 and CDR2 are DFQATT and SNEGSKA (reference sequence). The CDR3 is made up of 14 amino acids.

On this clonotype: Because the library targeted alpha chains, this beta chain is an off-target read whose size means little. This chain uses TRBV29-1 with TRBJ1-1, with D unclear. Trimming took off 6 bases at V and 4 bases at J, with 15 bases between the two ends. Germline-derived CDR1 and CDR2 are SQVTM and ANQGSEA. This CDR3 has 13 amino acids. Here the CDR3 reads CSVNGGSATEAFF. CDR3 bases: TGCAGCGTCAATGGAGGTAGTGCCACTGAAGCTTTCTTT.

In this sample, this clonotype turned up once. The size of this beta chain means little, since it is a stray read in a library made for alpha chains. This chain joins TRBV5-1 and TRBJ2-5; D call uncertain. The V gene's germline CDR1 is SGHRS and CDR2 YFSETQ. V gave up 0 bases and J gave up 2 bases, with 5 bases separating them. This CDR3 has 13 amino acids. In DNA, the CDR3 is TGCGCCAGCAGCTTGGGACGACAAGAGACCCAGTACTTC. Its protein product is CASSLGRQETQYF.

In the case of this clonotype: This beta chain is an unintended read in a library built for alpha chains; its size means little. The rearrangement uses TRBV4-3 and TRBJ1-1, with TRBD1 as a possible D gene (6 bases). Trimming shortened V by 4 bases and J by 3 bases, and 12 bases separated the two germline ends. This CDR3 comprises 14 residues. Germline V gene lookup returns CDR1 LGHNA and CDR2 YSLEER. CDR3 in amino acids: CASSLGGADTEAFF. CDR3 DNA: TGCGCCAGCAGCCTTGGGGGGGCGGACACTGAAGCTTTCTTT.

Regarding this clonotype: This beta chain slipped into a library made for alpha chains as a stray read, so its size is not meaningful. The chain couples TRBV7-3 to TRBJ2-2, with D uncertain. V was trimmed by 9 bases and J by 6 bases, leaving 14 bases between them. The CDR3 runs to 13 residues. CDR1 is SGHTA, CDR2 FQGTGA, per germline. CDR3 coding DNA: TGTGCCAGGCCGACCATCCCGGCCGGGGAGCTGTTTTTT. This gives the protein CARPTIPAGELFF.

To note about this clonotype: Because this beta chain is a stray read in a library intended to capture alpha chains, its abundance should not be given much weight. This chain uses TRBV6-2 or TRBV6-3 with TRBJ1-5, with D possibly TRBD1 on 6 matching bases. Trimming cost V 2 bases and J 0 bases, with 17 bases left between them. The CDR3 is 18 amino acids. The germline CDR1 and CDR2 sequences are MNHEY and SVGEGT. The CDR3 nucleotides are TGTGCCAGCAGTTACCGAGGACGGACAGTGAATAGCAATCAGCCCCAGCATTTT. Its protein product is CASSYRGRTVNSNQPQHF.

As for this clonotype: The size of this beta chain means little, since it is a stray read in a library made for alpha chains. The gene calls are TRBV5-1 and TRBJ1-2; D gene uncertain. This CDR3 has 14 amino acids. Looked up from germline, CDR1 is SGHRS and CDR2 is YFSETQ. V was trimmed by 0 bases and J by 4 bases, leaving 10 bases between them. The CDR3 protein is CASSLVGAAYGYTF. In DNA, the CDR3 is TGCGCCAGCAGCTTGGTCGGAGCGGCCTATGGCTACACCTTC.

Note on this clonotype: In a library made to pick up alpha chains, this beta chain is a stray read with a size that means little. The J gene is TRBJ1-5, the V gene TRBV28; maybe TRBD1 (6 bases). Trimming shortened V by 4 bases and J by 5 bases, and 18 bases separated the two germline ends. This CDR3 region has 16 residues. Germline V lookup: CDR1 MDHEN, CDR2 SYDVKM. The CDR3 sequence is CASSSPWGEGDQPQHF. Here the CDR3 DNA reads TGTGCCAGCAGTTCCCCCTGGGGGGAGGGGGATCAGCCCCAGCATTTT.

Comments on this clonotype: This beta chain appears as a stray read in a library generated for alpha chains; its size is not informative. The chain uses TRBV20-1 and TRBJ2-7; D is uncertain. The CDR3 spans 10 residues. CDR1 and CDR2 from the germline V gene are DFQATT and SNEGSKA (reference sequence). The V end was cut by 5 bases, the J end by 7 bases, with 9 bases between. The DNA for the CDR3 is TGCAGTGCTCGACAACGGGAGCAGTACTTC. Amino acid sequence: CSARQREQYF.

To note about this clonotype: Since the library was made to target alpha chains, this beta chain is a stray read and its abundance is not meaningful. V usage is TRBV5-4 and J usage is TRBJ1-3; the D gene is possibly TRBD1 (6 bases). There are 17 residues in the CDR3. Germline V lookup: CDR1 SGHNT, CDR2 YYREEE (reference sequence). Trimming removed 0 bases from V and 0 bases from J, with 13 bases in between. The CDR3 DNA is TGTGCCAGCAGCTTGGCCGTCGGACAGAGCTCTGGAAACACCATATATTTT. Residues: CASSLAVGQSSGNTIYF.

Comments on this clonotype: This beta chain represents an off-target read in a library built for alpha chains; its size is of limited meaning. The chain couples TRBV5-1 to TRBJ2-5, with 12 bases fitting TRBD1. The CDR3 runs to 15 residues. V dropped 4 bases and J dropped 3; count of bases not matched to a gene: 4. Germline lookup yields CDR1 SGHRS and CDR2 YFSETQ. CDR3 loop: CASSRGTGGEETQYF. The CDR3 nucleotides read TGCGCCAGCAGCCGTGGGACAGGGGGCGAAGAGACCCAGTACTTC.

Comments on this clonotype: This beta chain is off target for a library built for alpha chains, so its abundance means little. The gene calls are TRBV20-1 and TRBJ1-1; D ambiguous. This CDR3 has 11 amino acids. Germline CDR1 DFQATT, CDR2 SNEGSKA (reference sequence). V was cut by 8 bases and J by 6 bases, with 13 bases left in between. CDR3 nucleotides: TGCAGTTCCTCATACCGATCTGAAGCTTTCTTT. Its protein product is CSSSYRSEAFF.

On this clonotype itself: The library was prepared for alpha chains; this beta chain is a stray read, so its frequency means little. This chain uses TRBV4-3 with TRBJ1-2, with 7 bases matching TRBD1. The CDR3 is 16 residues long. The V and J ends lost 1 base and 3 bases, in that order; junction bases with no gene match: 8. Germline CDR1 is LGHNA and CDR2 is YSLEER. The CDR3 loop is CASSQVGQGVDYGYTF. The DNA for the CDR3 is TGCGCCAGCAGCCAAGTGGGGCAGGGGGTAGACTATGGCTACACCTTC.

About this clonotype: This beta chain slipped into a library made for alpha chains as a stray read, so its size is not meaningful. V gene TRBV12-3 or TRBV12-4 combines with J gene TRBJ2-3; tentatively, D is TRBD2 (6 bases). This CDR3 has 12 amino acids. The V end lost 6 bases, the J end lost 3 bases, and 7 bases lay between the germline ends. CDR3 coding DNA: TGTGCCAGCAGCCGGGGGACAGATACGCAGTATTTT. This gives the protein CASSRGTDTQYF.

Regarding this clonotype: Because this beta chain is a stray read in a library intended to capture alpha chains, its abundance should not be given much weight. The chain has TRBV5-1 and TRBJ1-4, with D possibly being TRBD1 (5 bases). CDR3 length: 15 amino acids. The V end was cut by 1 base, the J end by 5 bases, with 12 bases between. The germline V gene encodes CDR1 SGHRS and CDR2 YFSETQ. The CDR3 region is CASSLRGDGNEKLFF. CDR3 nucleotide sequence: TGCGCCAGCAGCTTGAGGGGAGACGGGAATGAAAAACTGTTTTTT.

Of note for this clonotype: In a library made to pick up alpha chains, this beta chain is a stray read with a size that means little. The rearrangement uses TRBV12-3 or TRBV12-4 and TRBJ1-2; weak D call: TRBD1 (5 bases). The CDR3 extends over 12 amino acids. V dropped 7 bases and J dropped 5 bases, with 11 bases sitting between them. The CDR3 region has the DNA TGTGCCAGCACCCTCGGGGGTTATGGCTACACCTTC. Protein sequence: CASTLGGYGYTF.

Points on this clonotype: In a library made to pick up alpha chains, this beta chain is a stray read with a size that means little. The CDR3 nucleotides read TGTGCCACCAGTGATTTTGGACTAGCAACCGGGGAGCTGTTTTTT. Translation: CATSDFGLATGELFF. The chain recombines TRBV24-1 with TRBJ2-2; TRBD2 matches 8 bases. V lost 1 base to trimming and J lost 5 bases; unmatched junction nucleotides: 2. Germline-derived CDR1 and CDR2 are KGHDR and SFDVKD. CDR3 length: 15 residues.